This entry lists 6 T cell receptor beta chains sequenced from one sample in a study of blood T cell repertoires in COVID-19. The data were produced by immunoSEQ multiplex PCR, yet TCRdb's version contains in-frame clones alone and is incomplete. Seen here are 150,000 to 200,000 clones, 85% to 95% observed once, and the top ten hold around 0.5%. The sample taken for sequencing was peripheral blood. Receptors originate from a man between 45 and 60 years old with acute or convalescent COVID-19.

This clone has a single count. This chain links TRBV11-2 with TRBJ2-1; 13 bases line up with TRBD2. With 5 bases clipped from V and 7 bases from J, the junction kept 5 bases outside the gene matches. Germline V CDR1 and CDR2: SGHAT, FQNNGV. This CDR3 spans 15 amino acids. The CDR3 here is CASSRGLAGENEQFF. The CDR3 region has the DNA TGTGCCAGCAGCAGAGGACTAGCGGGAGAGAATGAGCAGTTCTTC.

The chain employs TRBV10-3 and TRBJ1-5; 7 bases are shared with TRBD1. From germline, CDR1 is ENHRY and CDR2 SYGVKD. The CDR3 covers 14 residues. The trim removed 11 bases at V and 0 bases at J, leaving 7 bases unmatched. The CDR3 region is CASRTGDSNQPQHF. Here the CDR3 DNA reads TGTGCCTCCCGGACAGGAGATAGCAATCAGCCCCAGCATTTT.

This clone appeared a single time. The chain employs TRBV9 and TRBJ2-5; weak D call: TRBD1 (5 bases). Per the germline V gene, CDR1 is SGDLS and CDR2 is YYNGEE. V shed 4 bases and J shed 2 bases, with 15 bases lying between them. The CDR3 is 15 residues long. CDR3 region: CASSTTGLGQETQYF. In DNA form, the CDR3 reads TGTGCCAGCAGCACAACAGGATTGGGGCAAGAGACCCAGTACTTC.

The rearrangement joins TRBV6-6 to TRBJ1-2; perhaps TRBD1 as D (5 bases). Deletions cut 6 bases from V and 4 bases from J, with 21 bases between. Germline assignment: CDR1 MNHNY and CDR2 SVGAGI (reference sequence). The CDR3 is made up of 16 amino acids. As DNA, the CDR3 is TGTGCCAGCAGCCGGGACTCGGTGGAGGATATCTATGGCTACACCTTC. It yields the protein CASSRDSVEDIYGYTF.

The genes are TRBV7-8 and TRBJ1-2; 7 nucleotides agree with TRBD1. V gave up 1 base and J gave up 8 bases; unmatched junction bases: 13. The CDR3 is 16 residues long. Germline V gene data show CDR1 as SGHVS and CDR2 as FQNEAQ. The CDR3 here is CASSLGRDSVIGGYTF. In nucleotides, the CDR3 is TGTGCCAGCAGCTTAGGAAGGGACAGCGTCATCGGGGGCTACACCTTC.

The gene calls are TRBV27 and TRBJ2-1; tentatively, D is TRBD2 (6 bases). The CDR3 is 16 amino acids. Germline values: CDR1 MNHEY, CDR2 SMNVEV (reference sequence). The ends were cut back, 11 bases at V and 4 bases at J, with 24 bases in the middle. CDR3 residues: CASRGRGLDLYNEQFF. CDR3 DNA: TGTGCCTCACGGGGCCGGGGACTTGACTTATACAATGAGCAGTTCTTC.